This T cell receptor (beta chain) originates from a study of T cell repertoires in cytomegalovirus infection. Study at large: Both CMV infection and a matching HLA type were indicated by public TCR beta signatures.

The CDR3 consists of 15 residues. Looked up from germline, CDR1 is LNHDA and CDR2 is SQIVND (reference sequence). V was clipped by 8 bases and J by 3 bases, with 16 bases between them. Note on this clonotype: The antigen remains unidentified.

Study-level results: HLA-C-restricted CMV-specific TCR beta clonotypes prevailed in the ex vivo response. Pooled public TCR beta family frequency picked out CMV carriers with the relevant HLA.

MiXCR, applied by TCRdb to the reads, yields one record per CDR3 protein. The profile shows nearly 450,000 distinct CDR3 sequences, approximately 31% of them singletons. The sequence derives from a human donor in good health (CMV status not recorded). Some clones in this sample may be carry-over from other donors' samples. Specimen: PBMCs. J is TRBJ1-4 and V is TRBV19; tentative D call: TRBD1 (6 bases). As DNA, the CDR3 is TGTGCCAGTCTGGCGTACGGGACATCTAATGAAAAACTGTTTTTT. Translated, it gives CASLAYGTSNEKLFF.